The source of this TCR beta chain is a study of CD8+ T cells in alopecia areata (dated by TCRdb to between 2017 and 2018). In the study overall: The treated patients took part in an open-label pilot trial in which moderate-to-severe alopecia areata was treated with oral tofacitinib at 5 to 10 mg twice daily. On the human side, TCRbeta sequencing was run on scalp tissue and on sorted CD4+ and CD8+ peripheral blood T cells from healthy controls and from alopecia areata patients with either patchy or totalis/universalis disease. RNA was extracted with the PAXgene miRNA kit for fixed scalp, the miRNeasy kit for PBMCs, and the RNeasy kit for mouse skin. Scalp clonality was compared among normal scalp (n=4), patchy alopecia areata scalp (n=8), and alopecia totalis/universalis scalp (n=8). Patients stayed on tofacitinib for 6 to 18 months and then had 6 months of follow-up off drug so that delayed response and recurrence could be assessed. Biopsies were taken from tofacitinib-treated patients at baseline and again at 4 and 24 weeks into treatment, and several of those patients also had a later scalp biopsy. TCRbeta CDR3 regions were amplified by immunoSEQ multiplex PCR using 35 Vbeta forward and 13 Jbeta reverse primers. High-throughput TCRbeta sequencing was used to examine T cell clonal expansion in alopecia areata in both the C3H/HeJ mouse model and human patients. Results and caveats for the whole study, not just this receptor: Higher clonality and more expanded CD8+ clones were observed in lesional scalp than in normal scalp, particularly in alopecia totalis/universalis, a finding suggestive of antigenic drive. Shared TCR sequences between patients were less evident than in mice, which may be partly attributable to HLA diversity in the patient population. Resident alphabeta T cells in normal human skin are also sequenced, complicating scalp TCR repertoire analysis, unlike mouse skin dominated by gammadelta T cells.

As to this clone: No antigen is known for it. Qualities for individual bases were not recorded, and no much larger clone is one base off.

Cut back by 1 base and 2 bases, the V and J ends lie 13 bases apart. Reading the germline V gene (reference sequence) gives CDR1 SEHNR and CDR2 FQNEAQ. The CDR3 runs 16 amino acids, cysteine and phenylalanine included. Solely the CDR3 DNA is kept, with 48 bases framed from the first base. Lesional scalp punch biopsies and peripheral blood were obtained from alopecia areata patients. Scalp biopsies from humans were placed right away in PAXgene tissue containers for fixation. Library preparation used the immunoSEQ multiplex PCR assay. To provide template for TCR sequencing, every sample had RNA extracted and reverse transcribed into cDNA. First-strand cDNA was synthesized with SuperScript III using a 2:1 mix of oligo-dT and random hexamers. A synthetic immune receptor repertoire was used to assess amplification bias, and residual bias was removed computationally. As for how the authors treated the data: Raw reads were preprocessed to remove errors, and CDR3 was defined by IMGT conventions from the conserved cysteine to phenylalanine. Clonality was computed as 1 minus the Shannon entropy, with the entropy normalized by log2 of the number of productive unique TCRs. CD4 or CD8 identity of scalp clones was inferred by cross-referencing scalp TCRbeta sequences with sorted blood CD4 and CD8 repertoires. The immuneACCESS repertoire file appears here via TCRdb, limited to in-frame rearrangements. These files lack a portion of the clones; in checked studies, under half of the deficit traces to unresolved V genes, and the cause of the others is not known. V and J calls and clone size are copied from that table; D and trimming were computed from the DNA. The table for this sample lists about 12,000 clones; approximately 55% of them were counted only once. The top ten hold about 22% of the sample.

This sequence uses TRBV7-9 and TRBJ2-3; tentative D gene TRBD2, with 5 bases matching. Sequencing was carried out using skin. This sequence originates from a human donor with alopecia areata. The CDR3 protein: CASSLVVLADTDTQYF. At the DNA level, the sequence is TGTGCCAGCAGCTTAGTAGTGCTAGCTGACACAGATACGCAGTATTTT.